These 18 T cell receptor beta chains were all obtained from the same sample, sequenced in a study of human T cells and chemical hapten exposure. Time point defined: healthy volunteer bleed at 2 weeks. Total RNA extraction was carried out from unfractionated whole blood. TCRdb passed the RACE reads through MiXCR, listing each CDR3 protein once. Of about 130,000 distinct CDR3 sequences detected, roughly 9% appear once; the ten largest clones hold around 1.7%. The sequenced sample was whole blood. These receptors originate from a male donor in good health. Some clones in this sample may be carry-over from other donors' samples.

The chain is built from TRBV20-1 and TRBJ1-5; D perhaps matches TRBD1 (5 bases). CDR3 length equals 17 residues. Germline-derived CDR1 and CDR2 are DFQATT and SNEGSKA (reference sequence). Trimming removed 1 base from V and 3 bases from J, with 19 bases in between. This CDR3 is CSARVGTSGWNNQPQHF. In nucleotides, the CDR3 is TGCAGTGCTAGAGTTGGGACTTCGGGATGGAACAATCAGCCCCAGCATTTT.

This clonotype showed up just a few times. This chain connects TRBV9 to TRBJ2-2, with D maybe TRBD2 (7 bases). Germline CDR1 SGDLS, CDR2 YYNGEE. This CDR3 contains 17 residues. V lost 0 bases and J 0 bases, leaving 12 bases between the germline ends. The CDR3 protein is CASSVARRGPNTGELFF. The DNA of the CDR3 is TGTGCCAGCAGCGTAGCTCGGCGGGGGCCGAACACCGGGGAGCTGTTTTTT.

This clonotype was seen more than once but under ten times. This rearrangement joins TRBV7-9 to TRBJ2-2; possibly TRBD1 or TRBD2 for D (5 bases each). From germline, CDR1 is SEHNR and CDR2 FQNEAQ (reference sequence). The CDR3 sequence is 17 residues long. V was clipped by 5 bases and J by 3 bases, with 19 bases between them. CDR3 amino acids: CASSDEDIPGDTGELFF. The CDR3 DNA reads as TGTGCCAGCAGCGACGAGGACATCCCCGGGGACACCGGGGAGCTGTTTTTT.

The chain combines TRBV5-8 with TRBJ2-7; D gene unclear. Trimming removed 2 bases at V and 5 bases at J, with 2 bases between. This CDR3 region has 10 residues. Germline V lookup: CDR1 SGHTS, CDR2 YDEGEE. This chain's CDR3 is CASSFNEQYF. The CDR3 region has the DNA TGTGCCAGCAGCTTTAACGAGCAGTACTTC.

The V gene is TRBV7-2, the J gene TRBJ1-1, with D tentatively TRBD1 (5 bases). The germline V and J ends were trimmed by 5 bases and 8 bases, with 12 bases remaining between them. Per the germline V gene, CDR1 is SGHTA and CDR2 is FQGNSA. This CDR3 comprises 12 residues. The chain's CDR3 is CASSREGWEAFF. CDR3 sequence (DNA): TGTGCCAGCAGCAGAGAGGGGTGGGAAGCTTTCTTT.

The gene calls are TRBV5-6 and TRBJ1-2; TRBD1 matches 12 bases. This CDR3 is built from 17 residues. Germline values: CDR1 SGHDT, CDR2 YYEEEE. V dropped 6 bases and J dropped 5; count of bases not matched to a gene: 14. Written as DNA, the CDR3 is TGTGCCAGCATGCTTGGTCCGGGACAGGGGGCGCGGTATGGCTACACCTTC. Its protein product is CASMLGPGQGARYGYTF.

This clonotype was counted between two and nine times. CDR3 bases: TGTGCCAGCAGGCTAGCGGAAAGCTCCTACGAGCAGTACTTC. Protein product: CASRLAESSYEQYF. The chain employs TRBV2 and TRBJ2-7, with TRBD2 matching over 7 bases. CDR1 is SNHLY and CDR2 is FYNNEI in the germline V gene. The CDR3 spans 14 residues. With V trimmed by 6 bases and J by 0 bases, 5 bases remained unmatched.

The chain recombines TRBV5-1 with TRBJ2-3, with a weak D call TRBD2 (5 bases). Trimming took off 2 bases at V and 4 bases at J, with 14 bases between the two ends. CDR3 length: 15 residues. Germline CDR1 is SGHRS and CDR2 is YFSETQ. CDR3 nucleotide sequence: TGCGCCAGCAGCTTCGTGGGAGACGGGGCAGATACGCAGTATTTT. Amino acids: CASSFVGDGADTQYF.

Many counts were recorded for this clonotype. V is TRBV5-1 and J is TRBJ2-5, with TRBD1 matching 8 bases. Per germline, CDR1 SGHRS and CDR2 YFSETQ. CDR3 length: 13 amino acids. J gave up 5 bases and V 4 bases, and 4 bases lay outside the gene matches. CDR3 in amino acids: CASSAGGSETQYF. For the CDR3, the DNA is TGCGCCAGCAGCGCAGGGGGCAGTGAGACCCAGTACTTC.

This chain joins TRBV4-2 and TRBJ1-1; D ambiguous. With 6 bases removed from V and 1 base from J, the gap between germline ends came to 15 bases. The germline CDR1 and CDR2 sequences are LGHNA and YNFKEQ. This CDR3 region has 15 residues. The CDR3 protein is CASRVTAKANTEAFF. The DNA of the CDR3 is TGTGCCAGCAGAGTTACAGCTAAAGCGAACACTGAAGCTTTCTTT.

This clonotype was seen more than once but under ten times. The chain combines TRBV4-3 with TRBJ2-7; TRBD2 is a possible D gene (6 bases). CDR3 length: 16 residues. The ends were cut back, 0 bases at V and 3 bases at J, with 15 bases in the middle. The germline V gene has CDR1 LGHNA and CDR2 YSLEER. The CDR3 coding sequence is TGCGCCAGCAGCCAAGAGCAAGGGTGGGGGGACTACGAGCAGTACTTC. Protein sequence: CASSQEQGWGDYEQYF.

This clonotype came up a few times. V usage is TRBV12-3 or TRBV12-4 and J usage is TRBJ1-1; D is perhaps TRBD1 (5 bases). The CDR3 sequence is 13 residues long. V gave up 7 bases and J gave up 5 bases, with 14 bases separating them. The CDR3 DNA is TGTGCCAGCATCAAGTGGGGGGGTACTGAAGCTTTCTTT. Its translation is CASIKWGGTEAFF.

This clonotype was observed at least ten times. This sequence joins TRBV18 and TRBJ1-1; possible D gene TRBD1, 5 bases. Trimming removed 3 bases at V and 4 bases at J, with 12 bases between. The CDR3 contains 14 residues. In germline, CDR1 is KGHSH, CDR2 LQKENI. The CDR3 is CASSPDTGGTEAFF. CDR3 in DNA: TGTGCCAGCTCACCCGATACGGGGGGCACTGAAGCTTTCTTT.

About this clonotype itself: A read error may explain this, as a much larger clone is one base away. The CDR3 region is CASSVATLGDGYTDTQYF. The DNA for the CDR3 is TGTGCCAGCAGCGTAGCTACATTGGGCGACGGATACACAGATACGCAGTATTTT. The chain joins TRBV9 to TRBJ2-3; D is ambiguous. The ends were cut back, 0 bases at V and 2 bases at J, with 19 bases in the middle. Germline assignment: CDR1 SGDLS and CDR2 YYNGEE. CDR3 length equals 18 residues.

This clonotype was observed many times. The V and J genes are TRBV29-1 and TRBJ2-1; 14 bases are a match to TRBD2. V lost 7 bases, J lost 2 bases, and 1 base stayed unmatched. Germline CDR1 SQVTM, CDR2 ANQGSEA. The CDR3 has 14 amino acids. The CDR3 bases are TGCAGCGCGGGACTAGCGGGGGCCTACAATGAGCAGTTCTTC. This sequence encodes CSAGLAGAYNEQFF.

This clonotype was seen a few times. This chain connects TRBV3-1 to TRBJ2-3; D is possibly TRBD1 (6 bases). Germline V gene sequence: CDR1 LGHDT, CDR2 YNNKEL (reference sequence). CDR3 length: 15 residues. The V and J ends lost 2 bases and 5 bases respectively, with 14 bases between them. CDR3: CASSQNPLGGDTQYF. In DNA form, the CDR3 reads TGTGCCAGCAGCCAAAATCCCCTAGGGGGAGATACGCAGTATTTT.

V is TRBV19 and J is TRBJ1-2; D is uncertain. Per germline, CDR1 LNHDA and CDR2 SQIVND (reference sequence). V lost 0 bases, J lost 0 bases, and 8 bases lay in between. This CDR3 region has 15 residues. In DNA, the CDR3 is TGTGCCAGTAGTATAGATCATCCGGCTAACTATGGCTACACCTTC. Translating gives CASSIDHPANYGYTF.

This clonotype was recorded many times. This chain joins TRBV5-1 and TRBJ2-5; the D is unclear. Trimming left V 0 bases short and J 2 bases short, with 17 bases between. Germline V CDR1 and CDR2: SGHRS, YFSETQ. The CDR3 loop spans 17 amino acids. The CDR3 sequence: CASSLERIPRHQETQYF. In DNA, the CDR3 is TGCGCCAGCAGCTTGGAGAGGATACCCAGGCATCAAGAGACCCAGTACTTC.